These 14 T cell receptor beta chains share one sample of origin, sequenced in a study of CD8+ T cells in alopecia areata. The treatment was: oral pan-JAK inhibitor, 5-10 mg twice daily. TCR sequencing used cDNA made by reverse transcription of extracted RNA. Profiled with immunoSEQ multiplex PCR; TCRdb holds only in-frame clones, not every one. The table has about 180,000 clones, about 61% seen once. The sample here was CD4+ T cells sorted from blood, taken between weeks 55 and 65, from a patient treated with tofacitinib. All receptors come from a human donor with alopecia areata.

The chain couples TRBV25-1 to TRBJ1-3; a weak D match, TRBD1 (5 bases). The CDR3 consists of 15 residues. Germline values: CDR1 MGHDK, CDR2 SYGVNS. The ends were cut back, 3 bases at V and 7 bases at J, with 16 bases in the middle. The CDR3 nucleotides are TGTGCCAGCAGTGAGGGACTAAAAATTGGGAACACCATATATTTT. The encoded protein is CASSEGLKIGNTIYF.

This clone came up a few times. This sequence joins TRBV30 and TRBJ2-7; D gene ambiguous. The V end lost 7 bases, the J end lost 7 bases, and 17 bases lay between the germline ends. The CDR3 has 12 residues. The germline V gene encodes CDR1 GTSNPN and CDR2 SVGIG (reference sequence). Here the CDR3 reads CASRKGLGEQYF. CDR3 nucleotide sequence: TGTGCCTCCCGGAAGGGCTTAGGGGAGCAGTACTTC.

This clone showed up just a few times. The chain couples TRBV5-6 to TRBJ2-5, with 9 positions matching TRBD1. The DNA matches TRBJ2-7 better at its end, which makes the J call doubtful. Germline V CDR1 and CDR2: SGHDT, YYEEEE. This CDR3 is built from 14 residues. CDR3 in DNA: TGTGCCAGCAGCTTGACCGGACAGGGGAACGAGCAGTACTTC. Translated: CASSLTGQGNEQYF.

CDR3 in amino acids: CATSREDIGGQETQYF. The CDR3 DNA follows: TGTGCCACCAGCAGAGAGGACATAGGGGGACAAGAGACCCAGTACTTC. This rearrangement joins TRBV15 to TRBJ2-5, with a possible D match to TRBD1 (6 bases). Per the germline V gene, CDR1 is LNHNV and CDR2 is YYDKDF (reference sequence). The V end was cut by 0 bases, the J end by 2 bases, with 13 bases between. The CDR3 runs 16 residues.

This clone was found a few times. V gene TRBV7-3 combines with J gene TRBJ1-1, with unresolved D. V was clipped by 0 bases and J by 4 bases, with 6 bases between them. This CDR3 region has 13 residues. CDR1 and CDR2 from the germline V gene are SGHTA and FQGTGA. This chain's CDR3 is CASSLTRGTEAFF. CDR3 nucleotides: TGTGCCAGCAGCTTAACCCGGGGCACTGAAGCTTTCTTT.

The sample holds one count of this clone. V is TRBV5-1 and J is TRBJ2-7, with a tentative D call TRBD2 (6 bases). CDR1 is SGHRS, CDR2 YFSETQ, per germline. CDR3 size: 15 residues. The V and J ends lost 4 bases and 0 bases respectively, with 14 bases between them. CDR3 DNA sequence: TGCGCCAGCAGCCTATTGGACGGGAGCTCCTACGAGCAGTACTTC. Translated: CASSLLDGSSYEQYF.

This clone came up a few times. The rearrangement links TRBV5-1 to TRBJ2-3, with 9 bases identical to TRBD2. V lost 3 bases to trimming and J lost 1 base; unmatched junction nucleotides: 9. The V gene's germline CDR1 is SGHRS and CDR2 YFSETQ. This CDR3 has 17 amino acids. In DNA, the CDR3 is TGCGCCAGCAGCTCGAACCCGACTAGCGGTCGCACAGATACGCAGTATTTT. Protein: CASSSNPTSGRTDTQYF.

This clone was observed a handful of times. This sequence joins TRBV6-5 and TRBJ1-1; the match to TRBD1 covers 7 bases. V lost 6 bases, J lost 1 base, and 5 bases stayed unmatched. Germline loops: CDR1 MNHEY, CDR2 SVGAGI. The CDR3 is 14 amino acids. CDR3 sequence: CASSLRQGNTEAFF. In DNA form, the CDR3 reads TGTGCCAGCAGCCTACGACAGGGGAACACTGAAGCTTTCTTT.

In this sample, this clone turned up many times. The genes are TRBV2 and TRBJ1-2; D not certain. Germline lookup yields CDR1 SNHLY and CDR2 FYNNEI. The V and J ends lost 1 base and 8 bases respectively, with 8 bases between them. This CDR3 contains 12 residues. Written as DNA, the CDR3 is TGTGCCAGCAGTGAAGGAGCCAGCGGCTACACCTTC. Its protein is CASSEGASGYTF.

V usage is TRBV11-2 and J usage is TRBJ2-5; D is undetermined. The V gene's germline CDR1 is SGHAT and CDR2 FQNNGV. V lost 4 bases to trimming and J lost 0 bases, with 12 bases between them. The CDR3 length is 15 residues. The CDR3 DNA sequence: TGTGCCAGCAGCTCGACGCGCTCATACCAAGAGACCCAGTACTTC. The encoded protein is CASSSTRSYQETQYF.

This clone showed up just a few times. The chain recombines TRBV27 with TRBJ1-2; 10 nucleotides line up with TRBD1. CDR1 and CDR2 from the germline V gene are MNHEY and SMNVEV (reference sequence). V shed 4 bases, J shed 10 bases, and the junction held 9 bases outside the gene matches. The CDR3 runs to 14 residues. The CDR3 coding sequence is TGTGCCAGCAGTTGGCGGGGGACAGGGGAGCCCTACACCTTC. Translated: CASSWRGTGEPYTF.

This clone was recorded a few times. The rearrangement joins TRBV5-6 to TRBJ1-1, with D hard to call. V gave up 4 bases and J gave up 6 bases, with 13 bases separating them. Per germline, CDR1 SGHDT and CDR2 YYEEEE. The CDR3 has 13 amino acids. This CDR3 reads CASSATVTAEAFF. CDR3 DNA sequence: TGTGCCAGCAGCGCCACAGTTACGGCTGAAGCTTTCTTT.

The CDR3 coding sequence is TGCGCCAGCAGCGTGGGGACAGTGAACACCGGGGAGCTGTTTTTT. It specifies CASSVGTVNTGELFF. The chain links TRBV5-1 to TRBJ2-2; TRBD1 matches at 7 bases. J gave up 1 base and V 4 bases, and 4 bases lay outside the gene matches. The length of the CDR3 is 15 residues. CDR1 is SGHRS and CDR2 is YFSETQ in the germline V gene. Supplemented by reference TRBV5-1 and TRBJ2-2, the full variable domain reads KAGVTQTPRYLIKTRGQQVTLSCSPISGHRSVSWYQQTPGQGLQFLFEYFSETQRNKGNFPGRFSGRQFSNSRSEMNVSTLELGDSALYLCASSVGTVNTGELFFGEGSRLTVL.

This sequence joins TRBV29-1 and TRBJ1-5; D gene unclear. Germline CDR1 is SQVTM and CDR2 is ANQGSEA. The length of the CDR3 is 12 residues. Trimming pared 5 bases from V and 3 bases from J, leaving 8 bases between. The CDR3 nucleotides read TGCAGCGTTTACAGTCCCAATCAGCCCCAGCATTTT. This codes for CSVYSPNQPQHF.